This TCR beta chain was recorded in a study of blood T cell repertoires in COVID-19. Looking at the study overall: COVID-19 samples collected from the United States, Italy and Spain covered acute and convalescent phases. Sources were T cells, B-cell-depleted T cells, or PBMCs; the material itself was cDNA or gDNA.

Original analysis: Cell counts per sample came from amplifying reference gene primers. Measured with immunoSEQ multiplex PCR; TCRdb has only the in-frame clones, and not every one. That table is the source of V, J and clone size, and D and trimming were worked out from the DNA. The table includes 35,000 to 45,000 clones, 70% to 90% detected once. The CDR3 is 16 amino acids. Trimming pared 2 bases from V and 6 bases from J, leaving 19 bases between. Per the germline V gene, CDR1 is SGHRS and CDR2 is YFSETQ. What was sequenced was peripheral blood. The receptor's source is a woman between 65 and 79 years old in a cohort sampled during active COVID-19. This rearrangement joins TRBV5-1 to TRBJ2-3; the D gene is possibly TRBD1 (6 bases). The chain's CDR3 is CASSLGTRTRFDTQYF. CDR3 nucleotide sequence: TGCGCCAGCAGCTTAGGGACACGAACGCGGTTTGATACGCAGTATTTT.